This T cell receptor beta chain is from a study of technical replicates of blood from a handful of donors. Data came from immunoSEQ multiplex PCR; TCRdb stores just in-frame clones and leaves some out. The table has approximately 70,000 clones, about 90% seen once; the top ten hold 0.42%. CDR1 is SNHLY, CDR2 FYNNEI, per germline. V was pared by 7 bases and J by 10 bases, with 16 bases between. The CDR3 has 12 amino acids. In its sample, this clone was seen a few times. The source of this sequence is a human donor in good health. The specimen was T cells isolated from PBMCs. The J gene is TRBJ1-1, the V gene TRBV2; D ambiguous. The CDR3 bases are TGTGCCAGCAAGTTTCGCGAGGGAAGAGCTTTCTTT. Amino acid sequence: CASKFREGRAFF.